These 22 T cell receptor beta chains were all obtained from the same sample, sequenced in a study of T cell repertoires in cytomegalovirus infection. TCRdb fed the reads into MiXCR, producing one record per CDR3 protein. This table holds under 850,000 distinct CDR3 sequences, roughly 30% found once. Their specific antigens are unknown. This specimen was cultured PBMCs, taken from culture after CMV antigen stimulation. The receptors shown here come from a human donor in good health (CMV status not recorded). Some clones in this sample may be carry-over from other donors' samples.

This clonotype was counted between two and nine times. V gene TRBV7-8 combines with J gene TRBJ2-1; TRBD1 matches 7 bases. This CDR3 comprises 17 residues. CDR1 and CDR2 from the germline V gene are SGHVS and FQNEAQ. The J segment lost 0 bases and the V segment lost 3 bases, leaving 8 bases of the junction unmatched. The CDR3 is CASSFTWTGGSYNEQFF. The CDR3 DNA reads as TGTGCCAGCAGCTTTACCTGGACAGGAGGCTCCTACAATGAGCAGTTCTTC.

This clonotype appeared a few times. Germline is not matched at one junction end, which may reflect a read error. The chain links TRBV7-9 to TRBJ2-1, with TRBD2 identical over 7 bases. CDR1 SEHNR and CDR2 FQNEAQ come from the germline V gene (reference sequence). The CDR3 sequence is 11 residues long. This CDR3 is CASSLSGGNRF. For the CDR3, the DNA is TGTGCCAGCAGCTTATCCGGGGGGAACCGCTTC.

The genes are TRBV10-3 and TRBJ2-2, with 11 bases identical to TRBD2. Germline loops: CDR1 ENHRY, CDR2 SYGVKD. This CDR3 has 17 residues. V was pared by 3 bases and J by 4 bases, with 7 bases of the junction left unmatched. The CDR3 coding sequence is TGTGCCATCAGTGATTGGGCTAGCGGGGGGTCCACCGGGGAGCTGTTTTTT. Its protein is CAISDWASGGSTGELFF.

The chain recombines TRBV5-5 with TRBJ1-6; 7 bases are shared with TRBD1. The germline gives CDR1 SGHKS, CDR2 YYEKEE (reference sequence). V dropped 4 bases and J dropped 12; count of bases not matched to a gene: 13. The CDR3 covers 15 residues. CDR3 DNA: TGTGCCAGCAGCCGAGACGGACAGGACACCTTACCCCTCCACTTT. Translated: CASSRDGQDTLPLHF.

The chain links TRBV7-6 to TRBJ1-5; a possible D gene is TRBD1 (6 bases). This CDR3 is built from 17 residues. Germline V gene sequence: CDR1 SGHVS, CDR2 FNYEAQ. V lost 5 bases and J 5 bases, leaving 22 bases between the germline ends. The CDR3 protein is CASSPEGVSAFYQPQHF. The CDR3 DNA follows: TGTGCCAGCAGCCCAGAGGGGGTTTCGGCTTTCTATCAGCCCCAGCATTTT.

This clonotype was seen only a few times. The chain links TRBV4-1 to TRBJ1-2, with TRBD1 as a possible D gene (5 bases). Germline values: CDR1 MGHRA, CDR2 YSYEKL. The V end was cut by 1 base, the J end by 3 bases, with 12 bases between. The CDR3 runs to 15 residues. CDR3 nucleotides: TGCGCCAGCAGCCAAGCGGCTCAACAGGACTATGGCTACACCTTC. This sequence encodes CASSQAAQQDYGYTF.

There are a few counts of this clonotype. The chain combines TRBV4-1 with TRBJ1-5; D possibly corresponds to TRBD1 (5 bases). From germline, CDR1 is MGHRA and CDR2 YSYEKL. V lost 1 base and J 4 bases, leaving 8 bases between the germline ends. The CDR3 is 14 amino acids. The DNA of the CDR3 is TGCGCCAGCAGCCAAGTCGGACAAAATCAGCCCCAGCATTTT. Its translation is CASSQVGQNQPQHF.

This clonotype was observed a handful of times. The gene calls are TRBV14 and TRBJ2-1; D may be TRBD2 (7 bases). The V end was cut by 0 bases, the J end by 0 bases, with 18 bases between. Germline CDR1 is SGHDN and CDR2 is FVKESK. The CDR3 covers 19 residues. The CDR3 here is CASSQEGGLSGDSYNEQFF. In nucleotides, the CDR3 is TGTGCCAGCAGCCAAGAGGGGGGGCTCAGCGGAGACTCCTACAATGAGCAGTTCTTC.

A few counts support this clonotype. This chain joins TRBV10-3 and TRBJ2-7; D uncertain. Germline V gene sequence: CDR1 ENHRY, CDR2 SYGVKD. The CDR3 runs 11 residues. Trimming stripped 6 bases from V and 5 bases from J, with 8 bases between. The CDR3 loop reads CAISSTNEQYF. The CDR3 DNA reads TGTGCCATCAGCTCCACTAACGAGCAGTACTTC.

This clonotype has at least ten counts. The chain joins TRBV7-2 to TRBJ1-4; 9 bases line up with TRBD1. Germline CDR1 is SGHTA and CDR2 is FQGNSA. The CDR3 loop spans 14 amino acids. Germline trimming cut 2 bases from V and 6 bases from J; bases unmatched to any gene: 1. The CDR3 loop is CASSLWTGDEKLFF. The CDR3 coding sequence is TGTGCCAGCAGCTTATGGACAGGGGATGAAAAACTGTTTTTT.

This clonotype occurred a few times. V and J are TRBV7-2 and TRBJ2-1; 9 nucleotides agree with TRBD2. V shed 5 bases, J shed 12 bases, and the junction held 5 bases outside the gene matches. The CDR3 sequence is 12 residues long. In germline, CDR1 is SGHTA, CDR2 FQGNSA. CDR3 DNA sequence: TGTGCCAGCAGCGCTAGCGGGGCAGTGCAGTTCTTC. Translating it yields CASSASGAVQFF.

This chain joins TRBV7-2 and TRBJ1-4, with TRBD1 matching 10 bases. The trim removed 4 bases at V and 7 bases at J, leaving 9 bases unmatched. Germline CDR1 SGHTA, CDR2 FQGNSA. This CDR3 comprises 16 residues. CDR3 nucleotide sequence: TGTGCCAGCAGCTCCCACCGACAGGGGGCAGGTGAAAAACTGTTTTTT. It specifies CASSSHRQGAGEKLFF.

The CDR3: CAWMSPRYNEQFF. The CDR3 DNA reads as TGTGCCTGGATGTCACCTCGCTACAATGAGCAGTTCTTC. The V call is TRBV30, the J call TRBJ2-1, with unresolved D. V lost 4 bases to trimming and J lost 3 bases, with 10 bases between them. CDR3 size: 13 residues. Germline-derived CDR1 and CDR2 are GTSNPN and SVGIG (reference sequence).

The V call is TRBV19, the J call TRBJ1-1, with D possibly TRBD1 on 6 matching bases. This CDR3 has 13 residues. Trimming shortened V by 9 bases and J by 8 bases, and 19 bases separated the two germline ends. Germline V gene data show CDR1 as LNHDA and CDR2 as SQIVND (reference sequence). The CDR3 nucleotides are TGTGCCAGCCTTACAGGGCCCCCGCGAGAAGCTTTCTTT. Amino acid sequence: CASLTGPPREAFF.

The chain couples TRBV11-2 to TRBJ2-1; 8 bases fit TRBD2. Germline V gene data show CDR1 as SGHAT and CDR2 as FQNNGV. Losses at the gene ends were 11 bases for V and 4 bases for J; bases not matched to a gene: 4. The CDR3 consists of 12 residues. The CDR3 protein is CAVRGGYNEQFF. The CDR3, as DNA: TGTGCCGTCCGCGGGGGGTACAATGAGCAGTTCTTC. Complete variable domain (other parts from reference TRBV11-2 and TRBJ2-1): EAGVAQSPRYKIIEKRQSVAFWCNPISGHATLYWYQQILGQGPKLLIQFQNNGVVDDSQLPKDRFSAERLKGVDSTLKIQPAKLEDSAVYLCAVRGGYNEQFFGPGTRLTVL.

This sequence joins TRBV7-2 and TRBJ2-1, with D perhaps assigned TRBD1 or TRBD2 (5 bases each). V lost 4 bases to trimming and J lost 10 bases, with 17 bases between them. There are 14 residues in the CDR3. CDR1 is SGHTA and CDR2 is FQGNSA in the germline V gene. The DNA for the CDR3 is TGTGCCAGCAGCTACCGCCAGGGAAGCGGAGAGCAGTTCTTC. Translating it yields CASSYRQGSGEQFF.

CDR3 sequence reads: CASSLGRQAYGYTF. The CDR3 bases are TGTGCCAGCAGCTTGGGGCGGCAGGCCTATGGCTACACCTTC. This chain links TRBV7-2 with TRBJ1-2, with a possible D match to TRBD1 (5 bases). The CDR3 totals 14 residues. The germline V and J ends were trimmed by 3 bases and 4 bases, with 12 bases remaining between them. Per the germline V gene, CDR1 is SGHTA and CDR2 is FQGNSA.

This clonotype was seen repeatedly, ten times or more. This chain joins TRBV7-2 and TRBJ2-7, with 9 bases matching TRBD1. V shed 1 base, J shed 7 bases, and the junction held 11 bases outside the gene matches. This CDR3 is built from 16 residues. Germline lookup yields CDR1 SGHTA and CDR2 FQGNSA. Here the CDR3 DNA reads TGTGCCAGCAGCTTAGTTGGGACAGGGCCCTCTGGGGAGCAGTACTTC. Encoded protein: CASSLVGTGPSGEQYF.

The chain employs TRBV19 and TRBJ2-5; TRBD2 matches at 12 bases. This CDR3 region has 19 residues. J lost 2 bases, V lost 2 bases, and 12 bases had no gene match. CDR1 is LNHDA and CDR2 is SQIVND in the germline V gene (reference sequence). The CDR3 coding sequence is TGTGCCAGTAGTATAAGGGCGACTAGCGGGAGTCGGTTGCAAGAGACCCAGTACTTC. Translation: CASSIRATSGSRLQETQYF.

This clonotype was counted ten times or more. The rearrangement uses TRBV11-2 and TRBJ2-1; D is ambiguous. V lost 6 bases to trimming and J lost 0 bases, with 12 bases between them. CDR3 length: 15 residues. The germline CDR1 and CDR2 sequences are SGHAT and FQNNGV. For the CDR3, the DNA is TGTGCCAGCAGGGATCGGAAGAGCTCCTACAATGAGCAGTTCTTC. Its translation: CASRDRKSSYNEQFF.

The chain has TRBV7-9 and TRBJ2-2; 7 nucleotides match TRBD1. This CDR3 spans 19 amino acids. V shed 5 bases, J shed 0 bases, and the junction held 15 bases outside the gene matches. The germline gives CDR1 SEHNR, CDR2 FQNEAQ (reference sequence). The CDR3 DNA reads TGTGCCAGCAGCCCCCTTCCGGGACAGACTCCCTCGAACACCGGGGAGCTGTTTTTT. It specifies CASSPLPGQTPSNTGELFF.

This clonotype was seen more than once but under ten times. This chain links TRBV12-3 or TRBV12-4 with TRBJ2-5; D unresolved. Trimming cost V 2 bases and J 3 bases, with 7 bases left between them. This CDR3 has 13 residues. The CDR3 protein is CASSLNSKETQYF. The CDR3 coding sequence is TGTGCCAGCAGTTTAAACAGCAAAGAGACCCAGTACTTC.